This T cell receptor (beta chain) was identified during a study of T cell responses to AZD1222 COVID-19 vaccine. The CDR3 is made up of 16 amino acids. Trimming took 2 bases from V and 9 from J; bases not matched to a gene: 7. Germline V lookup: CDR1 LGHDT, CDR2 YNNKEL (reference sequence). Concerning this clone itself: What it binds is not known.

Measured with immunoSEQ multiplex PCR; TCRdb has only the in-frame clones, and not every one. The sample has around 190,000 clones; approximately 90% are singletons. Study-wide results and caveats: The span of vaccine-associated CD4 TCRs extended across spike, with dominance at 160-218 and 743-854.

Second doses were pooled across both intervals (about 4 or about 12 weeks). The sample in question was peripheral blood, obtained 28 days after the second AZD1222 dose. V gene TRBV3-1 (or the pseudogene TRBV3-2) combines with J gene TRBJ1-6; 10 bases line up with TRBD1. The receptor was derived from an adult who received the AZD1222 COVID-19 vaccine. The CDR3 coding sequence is TGTGCCAGCAGCCAAAAGAATTGGGACAGGGGTTCACCCCTCCACTTT. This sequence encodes CASSQKNWDRGSPLHF.